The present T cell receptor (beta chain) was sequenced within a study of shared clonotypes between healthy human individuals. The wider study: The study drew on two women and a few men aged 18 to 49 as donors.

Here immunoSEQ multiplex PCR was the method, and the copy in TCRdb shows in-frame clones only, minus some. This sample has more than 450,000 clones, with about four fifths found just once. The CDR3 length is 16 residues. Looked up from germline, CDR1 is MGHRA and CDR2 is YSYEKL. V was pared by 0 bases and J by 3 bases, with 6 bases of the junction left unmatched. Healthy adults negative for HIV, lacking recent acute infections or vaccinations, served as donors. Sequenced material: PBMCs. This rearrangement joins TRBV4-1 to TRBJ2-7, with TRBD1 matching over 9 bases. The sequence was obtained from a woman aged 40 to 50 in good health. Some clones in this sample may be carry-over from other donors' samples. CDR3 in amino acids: CASSQDSGTGHYEQYF. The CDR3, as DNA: TGCGCCAGCAGCCAAGATTCGGGGACAGGGCACTACGAGCAGTACTTC.